Listed below are T cell receptor beta chains from one sample, sequenced in a study of shared clonotypes between healthy human individuals. Clones were read by immunoSEQ multiplex PCR, and TCRdb kept only the in-frame ones, dropping some. The data contain around 500,000 clones, approximately 78% of them singletons. The sample consisted of PBMCs. These receptors all stem from a middle-aged woman in good health. Some clones in this sample may be carry-over from other donors' samples. Both conserved end residues are part of each CDR3. Fields, in order: V gene, clone size, CDR3 protein. Clone sizes are given selectively: once, few, many, or a class where the clone is expanded.

v_gene: TRBV18; abundance: NA; CDR3aa: CASSPRAGGQETQYF
v_gene: TRBV6-4; abundance: few; CDR3aa: CASSDSPEAGELFF
v_gene: TRBV19; abundance: NA; CDR3aa: CASSPRWVRRGHSNQPQHF
v_gene: TRBV4-2; abundance: NA; CDR3aa: CASSQETGANEQFF
v_gene: TRBV5-4; abundance: once; CDR3aa: CASSPLGQGANEQFF
v_gene: TRBV11-1; abundance: once; CDR3aa: CASSHRLDGAGVSYNEQFF
v_gene: TRBV11-1; abundance: NA; CDR3aa: CASSQGSGHYEQYF
v_gene: TRBV15; abundance: NA; CDR3aa: CATWRALYEQYF
v_gene: TRBV5-1; abundance: NA; CDR3aa: CASSSDPLAGDEYF
v_gene: TRBV7-8; abundance: NA; CDR3aa: CASSLGRGGEQYF
v_gene: TRBV7-3; abundance: NA; CDR3aa: CASSLSPWTSGSPEQFF
v_gene: TRBV12-5; abundance: once; CDR3aa: CASDSLHQPQHF
v_gene: TRBV14; abundance: NA; CDR3aa: CASSQGGGRGNEQFF
v_gene: TRBV5-1; abundance: NA; CDR3aa: CASSGTTSTDTQYF
v_gene: TRBV28; abundance: NA; CDR3aa: CASSGGAGTLYNEQFF
v_gene: TRBV6-1; abundance: once; CDR3aa: CASSAGRSGNTIYF